A single sample gave rise to the 32 T cell receptor beta chains below, sequenced in a study of T cell repertoires in cytomegalovirus infection. What these receptors recognize is not known. TCRdb called the reads again in MiXCR, with one record for every CDR3 protein. The sample carries 110,000 or so distinct CDR3 sequences, 30% recorded once. The input for sequencing was CD8+ T cells from cultured PBMCs, taken from culture after CMV antigen stimulation. The receptors here all came from a human donor in good health (CMV status not recorded). Some clones in this sample may be carry-over from other donors' samples.

This clonotype was observed at least ten times. The chain is built from TRBV28 and TRBJ2-7, with 10 bases identical to TRBD1. From germline, CDR1 is MDHEN and CDR2 SYDVKM. The junction had 1 base not matched to a gene; V was cut back by 3 bases and J by 2 bases. There are 14 residues in the CDR3. The CDR3 reads CASSLGTGAYEQYF. CDR3 nucleotides: TGTGCCAGCAGTTTGGGGACAGGGGCCTACGAGCAGTACTTC.

The sample holds many counts of this clonotype. V and J are TRBV7-2 and TRBJ1-5; 8 positions match TRBD1. V gave up 4 bases and J gave up 6 bases; unmatched junction bases: 8. The CDR3 length is 15 residues. From germline, CDR1 is SGHTA and CDR2 FQGNSA. Here the CDR3 reads CASSSGQGGSQPQHF. Written as DNA, the CDR3 is TGTGCCAGCAGCTCCGGACAGGGAGGAAGTCAGCCCCAGCATTTT.

This CDR3 reads CASSGRRTVTEAFF. The CDR3 DNA is TGTGCCAGCAGCGGTAGACGGACGGTTACTGAAGCTTTCTTT. This sequence joins TRBV25-1 and TRBJ1-1; D remains ambiguous. The V gene lost 6 bases and the J gene lost 5 bases, with 16 bases spanning the gap. The CDR3 sequence is 14 residues long. Germline V gene lookup returns CDR1 MGHDK and CDR2 SYGVNS.

The chain combines TRBV28 with TRBJ1-2; a weak D match, TRBD1 (6 bases). V lost 3 bases, J lost 8 bases, and 13 bases lay in between. The germline V gene encodes CDR1 MDHEN and CDR2 SYDVKM. The CDR3 totals 13 residues. The CDR3 DNA is TGTGCCAGCAGTTTTGGGGGCGCGGCAGGCTACACCTTC. It yields the protein CASSFGGAAGYTF.

The CDR3 here is CASSPWLAGVMETQYF. DNA of the CDR3: TGTGCCAGCAGTCCCTGGCTAGCGGGGGTGATGGAGACCCAGTACTTC. V and J are TRBV28 and TRBJ2-5; 10 bases agree with TRBD2. The CDR3 length is 16 residues. V was clipped by 5 bases and J by 5 bases; unmatched bases: 11. Germline V gene sequence: CDR1 MDHEN, CDR2 SYDVKM.

Many counts were recorded for this clonotype. This chain joins TRBV7-9 and TRBJ2-5; 7 bases are a match to TRBD1. V trimming: 6 bases; J trimming: 0 bases; junction bases outside the gene matches: 7. The CDR3 runs 15 residues. CDR1 and CDR2 (germline): SEHNR, FQNEAQ (reference sequence). Here the CDR3 reads CASRSGDSHQETQYF. The CDR3 DNA reads as TGTGCCAGCAGATCAGGGGACAGCCACCAAGAGACCCAGTACTTC.

The genes are TRBV5-6 and TRBJ2-3, with D possibly being TRBD1 or TRBD2 (6 bases each). Germline assignment: CDR1 SGHDT and CDR2 YYEEEE. Trimming shortened V by 3 bases and J by 0 bases, and 14 bases separated the two germline ends. The CDR3 is 16 residues long. CDR3 protein: CASSSGAGTSTDTQYF. The CDR3, as DNA: TGTGCCAGCAGCTCGGGGGCAGGGACTAGCACAGATACGCAGTATTTT.

The chain combines TRBV4-3 with TRBJ2-2, with 9 positions matching TRBD2. CDR1 and CDR2 from the germline V gene are LGHNA and YSLEER. V shed 0 bases and J 3 bases; nucleotides not matched to a gene: 5. This CDR3 spans 17 amino acids. The CDR3 nucleotides are TGCGCCAGCAGCCAAGATGTAGCGGGGGAGTACACCGGGGAGCTGTTTTTT. Encoded protein: CASSQDVAGEYTGELFF.

V and J are TRBV27 and TRBJ1-5; D uncertain. The CDR3 sequence is 13 residues long. Looked up from germline, CDR1 is MNHEY and CDR2 is SMNVEV (reference sequence). The V end lost 3 bases, the J end lost 6 bases, and 9 bases lay between the germline ends. The DNA for the CDR3 is TGTGCCAGCAGTTTGGCCTGGGGTCAGCCCCAGCATTTT. Translated, it gives CASSLAWGQPQHF.

V and J are TRBV7-9 and TRBJ2-3; possibly TRBD1 or TRBD2 for D (5 bases each). The CDR3 sequence is 15 residues long. Germline CDR1 is SEHNR and CDR2 is FQNEAQ (reference sequence). Trimming left V 5 bases short and J 6 bases short, with 18 bases between. The CDR3 region is CASSPRDRPYDTQYF. The CDR3 region has the DNA TGTGCCAGCAGCCCCCGGGACCGACCGTACGATACGCAGTATTTT.

Points on this clonotype: The junction departs from germline at one end; a sequencing error may be responsible. This sequence joins TRBV12-3 or TRBV12-4 and TRBJ1-1; D gene uncertain. CDR3 length equals 11 residues. The CDR3 DNA sequence: TGTGCCGGCAGTTTGAACACTGAAGCTTTCTTT. Protein: CAGSLNTEAFF.

This clonotype was counted a few times. This chain links TRBV28 with TRBJ2-3; perhaps TRBD1 as D (6 bases). Deletions cut 5 bases from V and 4 bases from J, with 13 bases between. Germline loops: CDR1 MDHEN, CDR2 SYDVKM. The CDR3 is 14 residues long. The CDR3 loop is CASSPRTDPDTQYF. CDR3 bases: TGTGCCAGCAGTCCCAGGACAGACCCAGATACGCAGTATTTT.

This clonotype was counted ten times or more. This sequence joins TRBV7-6 and TRBJ2-2; D remains ambiguous. V shed 8 bases and J shed 3 bases, with 13 bases lying between them. This CDR3 spans 14 amino acids. CDR1 SGHVS and CDR2 FNYEAQ come from the germline V gene. CDR3 sequence: CASALDVHTGELFF. Here the CDR3 DNA reads TGTGCCAGCGCCCTAGATGTTCACACCGGGGAGCTGTTTTTT.

This clonotype was detected ten times or more. The CDR3 here is CASGLLTGQGANRTEAFF. Written as DNA, the CDR3 is TGTGCTAGTGGTTTGTTGACCGGACAGGGGGCTAATCGCACTGAAGCTTTCTTT. The chain combines TRBV12-5 with TRBJ1-1; TRBD1 agrees at 11 bases. Looked up from germline, CDR1 is LGHNT and CDR2 is FRNRAP. V was pared by 2 bases and J by 4 bases, with 12 bases of the junction left unmatched. The CDR3 is 18 residues long.

The rearrangement links TRBV4-3 to TRBJ1-1; D is undetermined. Per the germline V gene, CDR1 is LGHNA and CDR2 is YSLEER. This CDR3 is 13 amino acids long. The V and J ends lost 3 bases and 2 bases respectively, with 7 bases between them. The CDR3 DNA reads TGCGCCAGCAGCCACGAAGAAAACACTGAAGCTTTCTTT. This translates into CASSHEENTEAFF.

The V call is TRBV19, the J call TRBJ1-1; 8 bases agree with TRBD1. This CDR3 comprises 16 residues. V lost 6 bases, J lost 4 bases, and 13 bases stayed unmatched. Germline values: CDR1 LNHDA, CDR2 SQIVND (reference sequence). CDR3 loop: CASRKFDRTGPTEAFF. DNA of the CDR3: TGTGCCAGTAGAAAATTTGATCGGACAGGGCCCACTGAAGCTTTCTTT.

J is TRBJ2-1 and V is TRBV7-9, with TRBD1 as a possible D gene (6 bases). CDR1 is SEHNR, CDR2 FQNEAQ, per germline (reference sequence). This CDR3 is built from 16 residues. V was pared by 0 bases and J by 2 bases, with 11 bases between. The CDR3 spells CASSLATGVPYNEQFF. DNA of the CDR3: TGTGCCAGCAGCTTAGCGACAGGCGTGCCCTACAATGAGCAGTTCTTC.

The rearrangement links TRBV25-1 to TRBJ2-1; 11 bases are a match to TRBD1. Losses at the gene ends were 8 bases for V and 2 bases for J; bases not matched to a gene: 2. Germline CDR1 reads MGHDK; CDR2 reads SYGVNS. CDR3 size: 14 residues. The CDR3: CASQDRGPYNEQFF. In nucleotides, the CDR3 is TGTGCCAGCCAGGACAGGGGGCCCTACAATGAGCAGTTCTTC.

The chain employs TRBV12-3 or TRBV12-4 and TRBJ2-5; D remains ambiguous. V was trimmed by 1 base and J by 2 bases, leaving 8 bases between them. The CDR3 length is 14 residues. CDR3 loop: CASSLVQNQETQYF. CDR3 in DNA: TGTGCCAGCAGTTTAGTCCAGAATCAAGAGACCCAGTACTTC.

This CDR3 reads CASSATSQSSYEQYF. CDR3 sequence (DNA): TGTGCCAGCAGCGCGACTAGCCAGAGCTCCTACGAGCAGTACTTC. J is TRBJ2-7 and V is TRBV2, with 7 bases identical to TRBD2. V was clipped by 6 bases and J by 0 bases; unmatched bases: 8. This CDR3 comprises 15 residues. Germline V CDR1 and CDR2: SNHLY, FYNNEI.

This clonotype was picked up many times. The chain is built from TRBV28 and TRBJ1-2; 9 nucleotides line up with TRBD1. Looked up from germline, CDR1 is MDHEN and CDR2 is SYDVKM. The CDR3 contains 15 residues. With 5 bases clipped from V and 7 bases from J, the junction kept 11 bases outside the gene matches. CDR3 nucleotides: TGTGCCAGCAGTAAAGAGGGGACAGGGCAGCTTGGCTACACCTTC. This gives the protein CASSKEGTGQLGYTF.

The CDR3 sequence: CASSFSYSETQYF. CDR3 DNA: TGTGCCAGCAGTTTTTCATATTCAGAGACCCAGTACTTC. The rearrangement uses TRBV12-3 or TRBV12-4 and TRBJ2-5; D call uncertain. The CDR3 spans 13 residues. Trimming removed 3 bases at V and 4 bases at J, with 9 bases between.

This chain links TRBV19 with TRBJ1-4; D might be TRBD1 (6 bases). CDR3 size: 15 residues. Germline V gene data show CDR1 as LNHDA and CDR2 as SQIVND (reference sequence). Trimming pared 5 bases from V and 8 bases from J, leaving 18 bases between. CDR3 loop: CASSPRQELTEKLFF. The CDR3 nucleotides read TGTGCCAGTAGTCCTCGACAGGAACTGACAGAAAAACTGTTTTTT.

This clonotype was detected only a few times. This chain connects TRBV18 to TRBJ2-7, with D perhaps being TRBD1 or TRBD2 (6 bases each). Trimming took off 3 bases at V and 0 bases at J, with 18 bases between the two ends. The CDR3 is 17 residues long. In germline, CDR1 is KGHSH, CDR2 LQKENI. CDR3 amino acids: CASSPRGLTPSSYEQYF. The CDR3 bases are TGTGCCAGCTCACCCCGGGGGCTCACTCCCAGCTCCTACGAGCAGTACTTC.

The CDR3 loop is CASSAGTVNQPQHF. In DNA, the CDR3 is TGTGCCAGCAGCGCCGGGACAGTGAATCAGCCCCAGCATTTT. The rearrangement uses TRBV5-6 and TRBJ1-5, with 7 bases lining up with TRBD1. Germline trimming cut 4 bases from V and 4 bases from J; bases unmatched to any gene: 5. Germline lookup yields CDR1 SGHDT and CDR2 YYEEEE. The CDR3 is 14 amino acids.

The V and J genes are TRBV6-5 and TRBJ2-1; D call uncertain. The germline V gene has CDR1 MNHEY and CDR2 SVGAGI. With 7 bases removed from V and 2 bases from J, the gap between germline ends came to 12 bases. This CDR3 comprises 14 residues. Here the CDR3 DNA reads TGTGCCAGCACTGCGTTGTCCCCCTACAATGAGCAGTTCTTC. The encoded protein is CASTALSPYNEQFF.

This clonotype has a handful of counts. CDR3: CASSLEGYNSPLHF. As DNA, the CDR3 is TGTGCCAGCAGCTTAGAAGGGTATAATTCACCCCTCCACTTT. The V gene is TRBV7-6, the J gene TRBJ1-6; D call uncertain. Germline CDR1 SGHVS, CDR2 FNYEAQ. The V gene lost 1 base and the J gene lost 4 bases, with 5 bases spanning the gap. The CDR3 consists of 14 residues.

In this sample, this clonotype turned up a few times. V usage is TRBV7-2 and J usage is TRBJ2-7; a weak D match, TRBD1 (5 bases). Germline V gene sequence: CDR1 SGHTA, CDR2 FQGNSA. The ends were cut back, 1 base at V and 3 bases at J, with 10 bases in the middle. This CDR3 has 14 residues. CDR3 nucleotides: TGTGCCAGCAGCTTAGAAAGCGACAGCTACGAGCAGTACTTC. Residues: CASSLESDSYEQYF.

Here the CDR3 reads CASSQDTLAENTGELFF. The CDR3 nucleotides read TGCGCCAGCAGCCAAGATACCCTAGCGGAGAACACCGGGGAGCTGTTTTTT. The rearrangement links TRBV4-1 to TRBJ2-2; TRBD2 matches 7 bases. This CDR3 has 17 residues. Trimming took 0 bases from V and 1 from J; bases not matched to a gene: 5. Germline CDR1 MGHRA, CDR2 YSYEKL.

This clonotype was seen only a few times. The V gene is TRBV6-1, the J gene TRBJ1-1, with 9 bases matching TRBD1. The CDR3 runs 14 residues. Trimming removed 6 bases from V and 3 bases from J; junction bases left unmatched: 5. Germline V lookup: CDR1 MNHNS, CDR2 SASEGT. CDR3 sequence: CASRVTGGDTEAFF. The DNA for the CDR3 is TGTGCCAGCAGAGTGACAGGGGGGGACACTGAAGCTTTCTTT.

The J gene is TRBJ2-1, the V gene TRBV27, with D possibly being TRBD1 (5 bases). Deletions cut 5 bases from V and 1 base from J, with 6 bases between. The CDR3 runs to 13 residues. CDR1 MNHEY and CDR2 SMNVEV come from the germline V gene (reference sequence). The CDR3, as DNA: TGTGCCAGCAGTCGACAGTCCTACAATGAGCAGTTCTTC. Amino acid sequence: CASSRQSYNEQFF.

In its sample, this clonotype was seen a few times. The chain combines TRBV6-1 with TRBJ2-7, with TRBD1 identical over 7 bases. With V trimmed by 4 bases and J by 1 base, 10 bases remained unmatched. Per germline, CDR1 MNHNS and CDR2 SASEGT. The length of the CDR3 is 16 residues. As DNA, the CDR3 is TGTGCCAGCAGTGTTACCCGACAGGGAATTTCCTACGAGCAGTACTTC. Translated, it gives CASSVTRQGISYEQYF.